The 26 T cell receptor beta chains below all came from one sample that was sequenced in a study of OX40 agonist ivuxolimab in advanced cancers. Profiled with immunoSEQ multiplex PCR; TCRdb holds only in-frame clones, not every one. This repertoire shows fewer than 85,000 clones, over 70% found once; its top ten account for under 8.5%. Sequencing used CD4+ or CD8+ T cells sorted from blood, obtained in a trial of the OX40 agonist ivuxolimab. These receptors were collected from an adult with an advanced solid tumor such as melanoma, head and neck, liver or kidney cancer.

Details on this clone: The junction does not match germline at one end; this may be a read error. CDR3 in DNA: TGTGCCAGCGGGGGGGACAGGGGAAATCGGGTCTTT. This gives the protein CASGGDRGNRVF. V is TRBV2 and J is TRBJ1-1, with 10 bases matching TRBD1. Germline V CDR1 and CDR2: SNHLY, FYNNEI. The CDR3 is 12 residues long.

For the CDR3, the DNA is TGTGCCAGCAGTTACTCGCCCGGGTTTGGATCACCCCTCCACTTT. Amino acids: CASSYSPGFGSPLHF. This chain uses TRBV6-5 with TRBJ1-6; D remains ambiguous. The CDR3 is 15 residues long. V lost 0 bases to trimming and J lost 10 bases, with 13 bases between them. Germline V gives CDR1 MNHEY, CDR2 SVGAGI.

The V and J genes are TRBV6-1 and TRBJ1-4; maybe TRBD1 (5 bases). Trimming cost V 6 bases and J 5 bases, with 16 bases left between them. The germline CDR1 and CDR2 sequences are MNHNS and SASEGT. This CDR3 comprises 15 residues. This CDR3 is CASRKPGPINEKLFF. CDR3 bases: TGTGCCAGCAGAAAACCGGGACCCATCAATGAAAAACTGTTTTTT.

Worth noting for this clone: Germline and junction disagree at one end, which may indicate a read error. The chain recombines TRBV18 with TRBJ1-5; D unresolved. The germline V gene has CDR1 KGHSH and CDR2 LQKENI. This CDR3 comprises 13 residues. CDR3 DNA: TGTGCCAGCTCTCCACGGGCCGATGGGGCCCAGCATTTT. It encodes CASSPRADGAQHF.

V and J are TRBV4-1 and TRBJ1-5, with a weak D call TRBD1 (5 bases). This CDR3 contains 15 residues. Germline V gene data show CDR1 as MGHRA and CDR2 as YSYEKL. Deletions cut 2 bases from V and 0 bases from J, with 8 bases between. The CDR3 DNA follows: TGCGCCAGCAGCCAACAGGGAGATAGCAATCAGCCCCAGCATTTT. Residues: CASSQQGDSNQPQHF.

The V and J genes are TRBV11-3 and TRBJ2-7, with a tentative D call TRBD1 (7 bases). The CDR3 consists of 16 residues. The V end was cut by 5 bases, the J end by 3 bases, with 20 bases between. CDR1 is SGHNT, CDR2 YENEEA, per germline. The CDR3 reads CASSPTGPGGVYEQYF. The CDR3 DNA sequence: TGTGCCAGCAGCCCGACAGGGCCGGGCGGGGTCTACGAGCAGTACTTC.

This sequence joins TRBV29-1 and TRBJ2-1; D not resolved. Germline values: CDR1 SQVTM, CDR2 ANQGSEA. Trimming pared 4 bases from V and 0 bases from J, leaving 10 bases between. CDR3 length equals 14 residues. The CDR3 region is CSVVRQSSYNEQFF. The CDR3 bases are TGCAGCGTTGTTCGACAAAGCTCCTACAATGAGCAGTTCTTC.

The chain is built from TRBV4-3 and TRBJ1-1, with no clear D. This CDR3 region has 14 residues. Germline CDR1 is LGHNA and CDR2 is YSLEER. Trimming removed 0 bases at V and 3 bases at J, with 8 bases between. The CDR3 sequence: CASSQEASYTEAFF. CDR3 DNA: TGCGCCAGCAGCCAAGAAGCGAGTTACACTGAAGCTTTCTTT.

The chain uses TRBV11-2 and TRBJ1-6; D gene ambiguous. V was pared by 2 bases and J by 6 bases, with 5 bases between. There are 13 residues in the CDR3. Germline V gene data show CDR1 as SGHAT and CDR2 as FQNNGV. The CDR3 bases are TGTGCCAGCAGCTTAAGCGTTAATTCACCCCTCCACTTT. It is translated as CASSLSVNSPLHF. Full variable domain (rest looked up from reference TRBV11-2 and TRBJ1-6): EAGVAQSPRYKIIEKRQSVAFWCNPISGHATLYWYQQILGQGPKLLIQFQNNGVVDDSQLPKDRFSAERLKGVDSTLKIQPAKLEDSAVYLCASSLSVNSPLHFGNGTRLTVT.

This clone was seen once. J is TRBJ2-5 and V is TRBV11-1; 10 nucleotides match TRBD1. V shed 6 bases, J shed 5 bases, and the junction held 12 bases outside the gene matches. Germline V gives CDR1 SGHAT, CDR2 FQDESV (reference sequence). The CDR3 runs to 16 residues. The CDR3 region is CASRSPGTGAGETQYF. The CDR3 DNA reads TGTGCCAGCAGATCTCCCGGGACAGGGGCCGGGGAGACCCAGTACTTC. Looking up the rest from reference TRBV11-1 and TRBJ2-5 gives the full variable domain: EAEVAQSPRYKITEKSQAVAFWCDPISGHATLYWYRQILGQGPELLVQFQDESVVDDSQLPKDRFSAERLKGVDSTLKIQPAELGDSAMYLCASRSPGTGAGETQYFGPGTRLLVL.

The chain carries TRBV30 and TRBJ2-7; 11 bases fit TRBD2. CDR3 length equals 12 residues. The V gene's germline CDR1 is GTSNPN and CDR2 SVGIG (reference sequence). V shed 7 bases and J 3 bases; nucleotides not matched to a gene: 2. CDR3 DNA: TGTGCCTACACTAGCGGGAGCTACGAGCAGTACTTC. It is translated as CAYTSGSYEQYF.

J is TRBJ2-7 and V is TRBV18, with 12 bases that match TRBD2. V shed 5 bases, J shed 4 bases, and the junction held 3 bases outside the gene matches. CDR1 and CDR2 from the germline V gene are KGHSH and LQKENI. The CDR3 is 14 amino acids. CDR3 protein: CASSGGLAGYEQYF. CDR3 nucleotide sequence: TGTGCCAGCTCAGGGGGACTAGCGGGTTACGAGCAGTACTTC.

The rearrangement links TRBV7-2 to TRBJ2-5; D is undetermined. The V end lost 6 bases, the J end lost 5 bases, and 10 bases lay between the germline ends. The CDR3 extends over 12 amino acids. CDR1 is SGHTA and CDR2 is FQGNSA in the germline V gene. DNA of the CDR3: TGTGCCAGCAGTTACGACGGGGAGACCCAGTACTTC. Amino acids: CASSYDGETQYF.

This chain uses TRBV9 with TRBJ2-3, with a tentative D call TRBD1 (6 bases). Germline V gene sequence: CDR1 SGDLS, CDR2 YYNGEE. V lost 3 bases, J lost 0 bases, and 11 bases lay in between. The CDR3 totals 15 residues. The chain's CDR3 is CASSASGVSTDTQYF. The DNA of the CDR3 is TGTGCCAGCAGCGCCTCAGGGGTTAGCACAGATACGCAGTATTTT.

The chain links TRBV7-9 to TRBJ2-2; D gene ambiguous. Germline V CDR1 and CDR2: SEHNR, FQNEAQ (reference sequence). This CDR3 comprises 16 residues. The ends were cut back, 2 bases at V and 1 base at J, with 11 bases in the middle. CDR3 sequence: CASSLTWTENTGELFF. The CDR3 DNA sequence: TGTGCCAGCAGCTTAACTTGGACGGAGAACACCGGGGAGCTGTTTTTT.

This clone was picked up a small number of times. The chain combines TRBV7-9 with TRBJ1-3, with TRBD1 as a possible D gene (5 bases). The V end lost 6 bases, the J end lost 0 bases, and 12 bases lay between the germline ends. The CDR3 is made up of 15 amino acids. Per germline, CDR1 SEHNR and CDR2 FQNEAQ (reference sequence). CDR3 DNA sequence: TGTGCCAGCAGTGAAGGGACGGCCTCTGGAAACACCATATATTTT. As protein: CASSEGTASGNTIYF.

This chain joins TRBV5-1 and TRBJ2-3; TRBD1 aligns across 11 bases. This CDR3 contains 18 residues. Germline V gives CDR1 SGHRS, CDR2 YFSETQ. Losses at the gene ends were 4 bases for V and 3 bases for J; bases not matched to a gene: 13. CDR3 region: CASSPGTGGARRTDTQYF. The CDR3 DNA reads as TGCGCCAGCAGCCCAGGGACAGGGGGGGCACGTAGGACAGATACGCAGTATTTT.

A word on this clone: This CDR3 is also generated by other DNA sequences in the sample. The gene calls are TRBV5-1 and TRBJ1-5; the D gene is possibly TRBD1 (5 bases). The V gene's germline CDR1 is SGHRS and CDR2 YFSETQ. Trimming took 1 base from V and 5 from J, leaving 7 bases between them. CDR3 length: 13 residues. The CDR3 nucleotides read TGCGCCAGCAGCTTGACGGGGGATCAGCCCCAGCATTTT. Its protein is CASSLTGDQPQHF.

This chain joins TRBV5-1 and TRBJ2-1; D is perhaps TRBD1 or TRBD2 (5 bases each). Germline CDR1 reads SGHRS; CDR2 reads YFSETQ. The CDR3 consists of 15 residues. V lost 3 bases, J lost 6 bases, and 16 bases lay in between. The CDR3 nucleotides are TGCGCCAGCAGCTCACGGGACCGATTCCCCAATGAGCAGTTCTTC. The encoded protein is CASSSRDRFPNEQFF.

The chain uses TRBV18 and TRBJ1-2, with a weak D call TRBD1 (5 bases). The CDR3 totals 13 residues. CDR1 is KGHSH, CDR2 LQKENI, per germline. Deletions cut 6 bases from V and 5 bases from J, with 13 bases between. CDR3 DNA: TGTGCCAGCTCCCTGGGACGGTTTTATGGCTACACCTTC. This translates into CASSLGRFYGYTF.

CDR3 loop: CASRPTSGGGTGELFF. The CDR3, as DNA: TGCGCCAGCAGACCCACTAGCGGGGGAGGCACCGGGGAGCTGTTTTTT. The V gene is TRBV4-3, the J gene TRBJ2-2; TRBD2 agrees at 11 bases. The V and J ends lost 6 bases and 4 bases, in that order; junction bases with no gene match: 7. CDR1 is LGHNA and CDR2 is YSLEER in the germline V gene. This CDR3 comprises 16 residues.

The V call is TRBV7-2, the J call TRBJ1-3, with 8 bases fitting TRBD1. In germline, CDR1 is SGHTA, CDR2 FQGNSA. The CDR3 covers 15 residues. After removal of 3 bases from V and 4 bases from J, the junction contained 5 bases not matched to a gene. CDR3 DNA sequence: TGTGCCAGCAGCTTTCGCAGGGGGCAGGGAAACACCATATATTTT. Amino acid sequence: CASSFRRGQGNTIYF.

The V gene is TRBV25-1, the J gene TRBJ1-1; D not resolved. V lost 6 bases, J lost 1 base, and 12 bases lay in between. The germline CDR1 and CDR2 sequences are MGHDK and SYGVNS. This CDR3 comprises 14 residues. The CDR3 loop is CASSYPEANTEAFF. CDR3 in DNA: TGTGCCAGCAGCTACCCTGAGGCGAACACTGAAGCTTTCTTT. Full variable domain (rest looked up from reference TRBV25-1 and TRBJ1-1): EADIYQTPRYLVIGTGKKITLECSQTMGHDKMYWYQQDPGMELHLIHYSYGVNSTEKGDLSSESTVSRIRTEHFPLTLESARPSHTSQYLCASSYPEANTEAFFGQGTRLTVV.

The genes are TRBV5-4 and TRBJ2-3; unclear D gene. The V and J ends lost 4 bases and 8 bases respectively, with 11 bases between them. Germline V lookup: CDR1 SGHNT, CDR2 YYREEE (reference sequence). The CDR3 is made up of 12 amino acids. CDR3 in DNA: TGTGCCAGCAGCCCGCCCGTCGGTACGCAGTATTTT. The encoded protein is CASSPPVGTQYF.

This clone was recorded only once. The CDR3: CASSQHVTGGYYEQYF. DNA for the CDR3: TGCGCCAGCAGCCAACACGTGACAGGGGGTTACTACGAGCAGTACTTC. The chain joins TRBV4-1 to TRBJ2-7, with 9 bases matching TRBD1. With V trimmed by 2 bases and J by 3 bases, 8 bases remained unmatched. Germline CDR1 MGHRA, CDR2 YSYEKL. The CDR3 is made up of 16 amino acids.

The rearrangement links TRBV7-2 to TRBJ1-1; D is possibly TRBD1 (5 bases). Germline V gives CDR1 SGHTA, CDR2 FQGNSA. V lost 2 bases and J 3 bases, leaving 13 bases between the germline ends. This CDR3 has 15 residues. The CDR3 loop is CASSLTRGTYTEAFF. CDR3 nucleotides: TGTGCCAGCAGCTTAACCCGGGGGACGTACACTGAAGCTTTCTTT. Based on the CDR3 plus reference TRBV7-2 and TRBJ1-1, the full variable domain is GAGVSQSPSNKVTEKGKDVELRCDPISGHTALYWYRQSLGQGLEFLIYFQGNSAPDKSGLPSDRFSAERTGGSVSTLTIQRTQQEDSAVYLCASSLTRGTYTEAFFGQGTRLTVV.